Listed below are T cell receptor beta chains from one sample, sequenced in a study of T cell responses to AZD1222 COVID-19 vaccine. Generated by immunoSEQ multiplex PCR, the TCRdb table keeps only in-frame clones and is missing some. The table lists about 130,000 clones, approximately 90% of them singletons. The sequencing used peripheral blood, collected on day 0 of AZD1222 vaccination. These receptors originate from an adult in good health. The CDR3 runs from the conserved cysteine through the conserved F or W. D genes are given only for firm matches. Rows may omit the clone size; those that give it use once, few, many or a size class.

TRBJ2-7,NA,NA,TRBV7-2,CASSLRGTYEQYF,TGTGCCAGCAGCTTAAGAGGGACCTACGAGCAGTACTTC
TRBJ2-2,NA,NA,TRBV7-2,CASSIQGTGELFF,TGTGCCAGCAGCATACAGGGTACCGGGGAGCTGTTTTTT
TRBJ1-2,NA,TRBD1,TRBV15,CATSRGQGANYGYTF,TGTGCCACCAGCAGGGGACAGGGGGCGAACTATGGCTACACCTTC
TRBJ2-1,NA,NA,TRBV11-3,CASSKDGLYNEQFF,TGTGCCAGCAGCAAGGACGGTCTCTACAATGAGCAGTTCTTC
TRBJ1-2,once,NA,TRBV6-2/TRBV6-3,CASSYLGGPGYGYTF,TGTGCCAGCAGTTACCTTGGGGGGCCAGGCTATGGCTACACCTTC
TRBJ2-7,NA,NA,TRBV4-2,CASSQELADEQYF,TGTGCCAGCAGCCAAGAGCTAGCTGACGAGCAGTACTTC
TRBJ1-5,NA,NA,TRBV2,CASTSGNQPQHF,TGTGCCAGCACGTCGGGCAATCAGCCCCAGCATTTT
TRBJ1-3,once,NA,TRBV7-2,CASSLQPGNTIYF,TGTGCCAGCAGCCTACAACCGGGGAACACCATATATTTT
TRBJ1-2,NA,NA,TRBV2,CASSVLIQDHGYTF,TGTGCCAGCAGTGTACTTATCCAAGACCATGGCTACACCTTC
TRBJ1-2,few,TRBD1,TRBV30,CARGQGTENYGYTF,TGTGCCCGGGGACAGGGGACGGAAAACTATGGCTACACCTTC
TRBJ2-7,NA,NA,TRBV3-1/TRBV3-2,CASSRSTGYEQYF,TGTGCCAGCAGCCGATCGACAGGCTACGAGCAGTACTTC
TRBJ1-1,NA,NA,TRBV6-2/TRBV6-3,CASSPDRRGMNTEAFF,TGTGCCAGCAGTCCCGACAGAAGGGGAATGAACACTGAAGCTTTCTTT
TRBJ1-6,NA,NA,TRBV13,CASTLWATYSPLHF,TGTGCCAGCACCCTTTGGGCCACCTATTCACCCCTCCACTTT
TRBJ1-2,NA,NA,TRBV10-3,CAIRLDRPYGYTF,TGTGCCATCAGGTTAGACAGACCCTATGGCTACACCTTC
TRBJ1-2,NA,NA,TRBV5-4,CEWGGNYGYTF,TGCGAATGGGGCGGGAACTATGGCTACACCTTC
TRBJ1-2,NA,NA,TRBV7-2,CASSLGRPGTTRWGYTF,TGTGCCAGCAGCTTGGGGAGACCCGGGACAACCAGATGGGGCTACACCTTC
TRBJ2-2,NA,NA,TRBV13,CASSLGGPRGPTGELFF,TGTGCCAGCAGCTTAGGGGGGCCGCGGGGGCCGACCGGGGAGCTGTTTTTT
TRBJ1-4,NA,NA,TRBV28,CASRRVGQVRQLVSNEKLFF,TGTGCCAGCCGAAGAGTAGGGCAGGTCAGGCAACTGGTTTCTAATGAAAAACTGTTTTTT
TRBJ1-2,NA,NA,TRBV5-1,CASSLEGRGEEGYTF,TGCGCCAGCAGCCTGGAAGGGAGGGGCGAGGAGGGCTACACCTTC
TRBJ1-1,NA,TRBD1,TRBV7-2,CASSSGQGEAFF,TGTGCCAGCAGCTCGGGACAGGGAGAAGCTTTCTTT
TRBJ1-4,NA,NA,TRBV3-1/TRBV3-2,CASSQSSGDGEKLFF,TGTGCCAGCAGCCAAAGCTCGGGGGATGGGGAAAAACTGTTTTTT
TRBJ1-1,once,NA,TRBV7-2,CASSLGASNTEAFF,TGTGCCAGCAGCTTAGGGGCTTCGAACACTGAAGCTTTCTTT
TRBJ1-3,NA,NA,TRBV6-1,CASSEDNSGNTIYF,TGTGCCAGCAGTGAGGACAACTCTGGAAACACCATATATTTT
TRBJ1-5,NA,TRBD1,TRBV4-2,CASSQGRDRLNQPQHF,TGTGCCAGCAGCCAGGGCCGGGACAGGCTCAATCAGCCCCAGCATTTT
TRBJ1-5,once,NA,TRBV29-1,CSIGTGEDGPQHF,TGCAGCATCGGGACCGGAGAAGACGGGCCCCAGCATTTT
TRBJ2-7,NA,TRBD2,TRBV11-3,CASSLRSTSGGPYEQYF,TGTGCCAGCAGCCTACGATCAACTAGCGGGGGCCCATACGAGCAGTACTTC
TRBJ1-1,NA,NA,TRBV4-2,CASSRGGGVDTEAFF,TGTGCCAGCAGCCGGGGAGGGGGGGTAGACACTGAAGCTTTCTTT
TRBJ2-7,NA,TRBD1,TRBV2,CASSVDRTTYEQYF,TGTGCCAGCAGTGTGGACAGGACGACCTACGAGCAGTACTTC
TRBJ2-7,NA,NA,TRBV30,CAWSLVGLSYEQYF,TGTGCCTGGAGTTTGGTTGGGTTGTCCTACGAGCAGTACTTC
TRBJ1-2,few,NA,TRBV27,CASSLYKGLTF,TGTGCCAGCAGCCTTTATAAGGGGCTGACCTTC
TRBJ2-1,NA,TRBD1,TRBV6-4,CASSATATGVGEQFF,TGTGCCAGCAGTGCAACCGCGACAGGGGTGGGCGAGCAGTTCTTC
TRBJ1-4,NA,NA,TRBV2,CASSEGAQRLFF,TGTGCCAGCAGTGAAGGGGCCCAGAGGCTGTTTTTT
TRBJ1-5,once,NA,TRBV2,CASRDFSNQPQHF,TGTGCCAGCAGAGACTTCTCGAATCAGCCCCAGCATTTT
TRBJ2-5,NA,NA,TRBV7-2,CASSLLAQETQYF,TGTGCCAGCAGCTTACTGGCACAAGAGACCCAGTACTTC
TRBJ1-6,NA,TRBD1,TRBV28,CASSLSATGLGGYSPLHF,TGTGCCAGCAGTTTATCGGCGACAGGGTTGGGCGGTTATTCACCCCTCCACTTT
TRBJ2-1,once,TRBD1,TRBV2,CASSVGTGVDYEQFF,TGTGCCAGCAGTGTGGGGACAGGCGTCGATTATGAGCAGTTCTTC
TRBJ1-1,NA,NA,TRBV4-3,CASSQEGGGTEAFF,TGCGCCAGCAGCCAAGAAGGGGGGGGGACTGAAGCTTTCTTT